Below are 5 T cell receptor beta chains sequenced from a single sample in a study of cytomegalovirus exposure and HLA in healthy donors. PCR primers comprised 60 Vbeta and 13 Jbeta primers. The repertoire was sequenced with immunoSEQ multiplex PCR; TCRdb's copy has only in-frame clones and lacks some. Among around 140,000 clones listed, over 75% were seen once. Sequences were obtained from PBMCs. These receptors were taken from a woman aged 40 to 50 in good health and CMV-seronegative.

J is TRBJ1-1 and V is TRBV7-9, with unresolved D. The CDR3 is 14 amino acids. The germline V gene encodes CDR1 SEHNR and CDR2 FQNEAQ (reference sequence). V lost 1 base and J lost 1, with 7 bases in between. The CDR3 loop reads CASSLGAGNTEAFF. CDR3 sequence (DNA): TGTGCCAGCAGCTTAGGGGCGGGGAACACTGAAGCTTTCTTT.

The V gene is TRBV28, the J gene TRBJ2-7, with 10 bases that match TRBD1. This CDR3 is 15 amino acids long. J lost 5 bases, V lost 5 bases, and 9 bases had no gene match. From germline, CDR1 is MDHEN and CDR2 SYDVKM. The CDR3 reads CASSPPGQGFHEQYF. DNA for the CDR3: TGTGCCAGCAGTCCTCCGGGACAGGGGTTCCACGAGCAGTACTTC.

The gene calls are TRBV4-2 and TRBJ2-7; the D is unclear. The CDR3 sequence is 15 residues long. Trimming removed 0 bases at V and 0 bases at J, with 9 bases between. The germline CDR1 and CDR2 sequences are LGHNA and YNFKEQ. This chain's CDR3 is CASSQDLGSSYEQYF. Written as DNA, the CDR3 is TGTGCCAGCAGCCAAGATCTTGGCAGCTCCTACGAGCAGTACTTC.

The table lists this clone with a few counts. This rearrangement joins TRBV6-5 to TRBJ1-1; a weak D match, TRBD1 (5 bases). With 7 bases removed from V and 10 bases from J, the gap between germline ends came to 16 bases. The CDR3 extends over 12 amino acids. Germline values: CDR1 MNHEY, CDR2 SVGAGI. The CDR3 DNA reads TGTGCCAGCAAACGGGACGGCGGGGGAGCTTTCTTT. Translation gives CASKRDGGGAFF.

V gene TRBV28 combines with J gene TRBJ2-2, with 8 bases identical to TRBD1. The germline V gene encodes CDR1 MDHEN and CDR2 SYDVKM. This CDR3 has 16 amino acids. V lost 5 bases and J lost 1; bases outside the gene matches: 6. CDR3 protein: CASSAAGTGNTGELFF. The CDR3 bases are TGTGCCAGCAGTGCTGCCGGGACAGGGAACACCGGGGAGCTGTTTTTT.